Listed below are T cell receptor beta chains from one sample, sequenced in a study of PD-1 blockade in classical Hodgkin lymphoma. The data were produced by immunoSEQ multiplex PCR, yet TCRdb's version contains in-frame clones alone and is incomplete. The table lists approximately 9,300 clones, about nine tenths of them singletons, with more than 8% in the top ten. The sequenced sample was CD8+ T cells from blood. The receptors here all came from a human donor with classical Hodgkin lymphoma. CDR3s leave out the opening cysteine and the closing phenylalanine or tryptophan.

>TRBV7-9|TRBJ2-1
ASSNFNEQF
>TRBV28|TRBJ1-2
ASDPGLWYGYT
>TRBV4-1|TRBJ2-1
ASSQVGQGELGYNEQF
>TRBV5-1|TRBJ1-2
ASSLARGSFYGYT
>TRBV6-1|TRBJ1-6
ASPSRTGDNSPLH
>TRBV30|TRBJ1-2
AWSAEDFYGYT
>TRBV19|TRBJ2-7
ASSISRAGWYEQY
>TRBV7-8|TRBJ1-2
ASSFGRLHNYGYT
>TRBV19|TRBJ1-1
ASSIAGPNTEAF
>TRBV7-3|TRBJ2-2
ASSSSGAPLGELF
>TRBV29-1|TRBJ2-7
SVSEVRYSYEQY
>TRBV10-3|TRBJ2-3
AIGGGSTDTQY
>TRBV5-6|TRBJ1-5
ASSFQGVEMPQH
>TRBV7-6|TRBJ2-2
ASMAGGTGELF
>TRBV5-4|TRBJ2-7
ASSFPAPGSYEQY
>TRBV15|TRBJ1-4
ATSREQGAFEKLF
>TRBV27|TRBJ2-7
ASSLPGGEQY
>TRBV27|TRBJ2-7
ASSLRAPKGDYEQY
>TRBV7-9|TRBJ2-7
ASSPWDRGYEQY
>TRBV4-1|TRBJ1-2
ASSQTLTLVGGYT
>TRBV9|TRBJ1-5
ASSAGQAIQPQH
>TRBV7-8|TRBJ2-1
ASSLGWGLADSSYNEQF
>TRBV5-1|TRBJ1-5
ASSQTRDGQGGGPQH
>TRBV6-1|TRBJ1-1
ASSVSSTGWDTEAF
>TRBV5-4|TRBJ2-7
ASSLGAEPEQY
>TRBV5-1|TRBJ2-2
ASSPGGSGELF
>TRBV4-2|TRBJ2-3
ASSQDFSGSPTDTQY
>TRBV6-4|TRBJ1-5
ASSGGENQPQH
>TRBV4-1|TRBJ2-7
ASSNRAGESYEQY
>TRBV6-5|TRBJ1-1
ASSYSVGPWDTEAF
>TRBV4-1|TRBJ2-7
ASSPRDSNYEQY
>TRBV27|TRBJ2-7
ASSPEAWSSYEQY
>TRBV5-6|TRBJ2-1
ASSPPSSGGNEQF
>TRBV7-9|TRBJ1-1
ASSLRLGNTEAF
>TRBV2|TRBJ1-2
ASSEDYGYT
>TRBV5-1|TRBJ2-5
ASSFSSGQETQY
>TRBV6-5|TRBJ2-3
ASSTVGDTQY
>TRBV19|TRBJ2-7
ASSMNGDEQY
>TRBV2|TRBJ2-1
ASSEGGNIYNEQF